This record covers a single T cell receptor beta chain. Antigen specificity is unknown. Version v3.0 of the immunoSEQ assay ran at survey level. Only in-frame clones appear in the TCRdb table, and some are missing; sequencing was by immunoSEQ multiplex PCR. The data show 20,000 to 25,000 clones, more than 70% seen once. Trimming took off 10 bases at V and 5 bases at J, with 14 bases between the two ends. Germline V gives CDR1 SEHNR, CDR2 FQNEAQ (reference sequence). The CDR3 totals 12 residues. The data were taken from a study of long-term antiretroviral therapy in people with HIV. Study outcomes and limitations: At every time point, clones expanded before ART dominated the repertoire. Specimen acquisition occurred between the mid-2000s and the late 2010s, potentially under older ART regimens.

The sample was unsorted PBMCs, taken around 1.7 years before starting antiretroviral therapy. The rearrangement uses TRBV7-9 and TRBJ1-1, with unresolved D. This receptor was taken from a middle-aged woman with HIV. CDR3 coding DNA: TGTGCCACTAAGGACCTTGTTACTGAAGCTTTCTTT. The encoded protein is CATKDLVTEAFF.